Each of the 26 T cell receptor beta chains below was sequenced from the same sample in a study of cytomegalovirus exposure and HLA in healthy donors. A multiplex PCR was run with 60 Vbeta primers and 13 Jbeta primers. Libraries were prepared by immunoSEQ multiplex PCR; TCRdb keeps only in-frame clonotypes and omits some of them. This table holds about 180,000 clones, 60% to 85% found once. The sample taken for sequencing was PBMCs. The receptors were sampled from a man in his forties in good health and CMV-seronegative.

The chain combines TRBV30 with TRBJ1-6; 8 positions match TRBD1. The junction had 9 bases not matched to a gene; V was cut back by 5 bases and J by 6 bases. CDR1 and CDR2 from the germline V gene are GTSNPN and SVGIG (reference sequence). This CDR3 has 15 amino acids. CDR3 DNA sequence: TGTGCCTGGCGACCAGGGACAGGTCTTAATTCACCCCTCCACTTT. Translated, it gives CAWRPGTGLNSPLHF. The full variable domain, in which reference TRBV30 and TRBJ1-6 provide the parts outside the CDR3, is SQTIHQWPATLVQPVGSPLSLECTVEGTSNPNLYWYRQAAGRGLQLLFYSVGIGQISSEVPQNLSASRPQDRQFILSSKKLLLSDSGFYLCAWRPGTGLNSPLHFGNGTRLTVT.

The table lists this clone with a count of one. The chain uses TRBV5-8 and TRBJ1-5; D might be TRBD1 (5 bases). The V end was cut by 4 bases, the J end by 3 bases, with 14 bases between. The CDR3 has 15 residues. Germline CDR1 SGHTS, CDR2 YDEGEE. The CDR3 sequence is CASSGGGGFNQPQHF. The CDR3 region has the DNA TGTGCCAGCAGCGGGGGGGGAGGATTCAATCAGCCCCAGCATTTT. The entire variable domain, with the rest obtained from reference TRBV5-8 and TRBJ1-5, is as follows: EAGVTQSPTHLIKTRGQQATLRCSPISGHTSVYWYQQALGLGLQFLLWYDEGEERNRGNFPPRFSGRQFPNYSSELNVNALELEDSALYLCASSGGGGFNQPQHFGDGTRLSIL.

This clone was counted a single time. The chain employs TRBV28 and TRBJ1-2, with a tentative D call TRBD1 (6 bases). V shed 6 bases and J shed 8 bases, with 10 bases lying between them. This CDR3 spans 11 amino acids. In germline, CDR1 is MDHEN, CDR2 SYDVKM. The CDR3 DNA follows: TGTGCCAGCAGATACAGGGAAGGCTACACCTTC. Protein product: CASRYREGYTF.

V is TRBV15 and J is TRBJ2-1; 8 bases align to TRBD2. This CDR3 is 17 amino acids long. V lost 0 bases and J lost 1; bases outside the gene matches: 5. Germline V gives CDR1 LNHNV, CDR2 YYDKDF (reference sequence). CDR3 DNA sequence: TGTGCCACCAGCAGAGATCCGGGGGGGATATCCTACAATGAGCAGTTCTTC. Amino acid sequence: CATSRDPGGISYNEQFF.

V usage is TRBV11-2 and J usage is TRBJ2-1, with 7 bases identical to TRBD1. Germline V gene data show CDR1 as SGHAT and CDR2 as FQNNGV. V was pared by 2 bases and J by 1 base, with 5 bases of the junction left unmatched. The CDR3 covers 16 residues. As DNA, the CDR3 is TGTGCCAGCAGCTTATCCCCACAGGGGTCCTACAATGAGCAGTTCTTC. Translated, it gives CASSLSPQGSYNEQFF. The complete variable domain, with remaining parts taken from reference TRBV11-2 and TRBJ2-1, reads EAGVAQSPRYKIIEKRQSVAFWCNPISGHATLYWYQQILGQGPKLLIQFQNNGVVDDSQLPKDRFSAERLKGVDSTLKIQPAKLEDSAVYLCASSLSPQGSYNEQFFGPGTRLTVL.

This clone showed up just once. The rearrangement uses TRBV11-2 and TRBJ2-3; TRBD2 matches at 10 bases. J gave up 0 bases and V 3 bases, and 3 bases lay outside the gene matches. This CDR3 is 16 amino acids long. The germline gives CDR1 SGHAT, CDR2 FQNNGV. The CDR3 region is CASSLTSGSSTDTQYF. The DNA of the CDR3 is TGTGCCAGCAGCTTGACTAGCGGGTCTAGCACAGATACGCAGTATTTT.

The chain links TRBV5-1 to TRBJ2-3, with 9 bases identical to TRBD1. V lost 4 bases, J lost 1 base, and 7 bases stayed unmatched. In germline, CDR1 is SGHRS, CDR2 YFSETQ. There are 16 residues in the CDR3. In DNA, the CDR3 is TGCGCCAGCAGCACGGACAGGGGCCTCGGCACAGATACGCAGTATTTT. Translated: CASSTDRGLGTDTQYF. The full variable domain, completed using reference TRBV5-1 and TRBJ2-3, is KAGVTQTPRYLIKTRGQQVTLSCSPISGHRSVSWYQQTPGQGLQFLFEYFSETQRNKGNFPGRFSGRQFSNSRSEMNVSTLELGDSALYLCASSTDRGLGTDTQYFGPGTRLTVL.

The chain combines TRBV7-9 with TRBJ2-3, with D possibly being TRBD1 (6 bases). CDR1 is SEHNR and CDR2 is FQNEAQ in the germline V gene (reference sequence). V was trimmed by 1 base and J by 1 base, leaving 18 bases between them. The CDR3 is made up of 18 amino acids. CDR3 bases: TGTGCCAGCAGCTTAGATTTAACTTACAGGGTCGGCACAGATACGCAGTATTTT. Its protein is CASSLDLTYRVGTDTQYF.

The chain carries TRBV6-5 and TRBJ2-7; D might be TRBD1 (5 bases). CDR3 length: 15 amino acids. Germline CDR1 and CDR2: MNHEY and SVGAGI. The V end was cut by 3 bases, the J end by 1 base, with 13 bases between. CDR3 DNA: TGTGCCAGCAGTTATTCGGACAACCCTTCCTACGAGCAGTACTTC. Encoded protein: CASSYSDNPSYEQYF.

The J gene is TRBJ2-3, the V gene TRBV7-9; 10 positions agree with TRBD2. The junction had 2 bases not matched to a gene; V was cut back by 4 bases and J by 1 base. Germline loops: CDR1 SEHNR, CDR2 FQNEAQ (reference sequence). This CDR3 has 15 residues. CDR3 bases: TGTGCCAGCAGCTCGCTAGCGGGGGGCACAGATACGCAGTATTTT. This codes for CASSSLAGGTDTQYF.

The V and J genes are TRBV6-5 and TRBJ2-7, with TRBD2 matching over 8 bases. The germline gives CDR1 MNHEY, CDR2 SVGAGI. With V trimmed by 6 bases and J by 2 bases, 6 bases remained unmatched. This CDR3 spans 14 amino acids. CDR3: CASSSGTSAYEQYF. The CDR3 DNA sequence: TGTGCCAGCAGCTCCGGGACTAGTGCCTACGAGCAGTACTTC.

This clone was picked up a small number of times. This rearrangement joins TRBV2 to TRBJ2-5; D might be TRBD1 (5 bases). Between the trimmed V and J ends, which lost 9 bases and 0 bases, there was a span of 8 bases. This CDR3 region has 12 residues. From germline, CDR1 is SNHLY and CDR2 FYNNEI. CDR3 sequence reads: CASGANQETQYF. CDR3 coding DNA: TGTGCCAGTGGGGCCAACCAAGAGACCCAGTACTTC.

The chain is built from TRBV27 and TRBJ2-3, with D unresolved. The length of the CDR3 is 12 residues. The V gene lost 5 bases and the J gene lost 2 bases, with 5 bases spanning the gap. The germline V gene has CDR1 MNHEY and CDR2 SMNVEV (reference sequence). Here the CDR3 reads CASSPNTDTQYF. The CDR3 nucleotides are TGTGCCAGCAGTCCAAACACAGATACGCAGTATTTT.

The V gene is TRBV2, the J gene TRBJ2-5; 8 bases line up with TRBD1. The CDR3 has 13 amino acids. The J segment lost 5 bases and the V segment lost 6 bases, leaving 5 bases of the junction unmatched. Germline CDR1 SNHLY, CDR2 FYNNEI. Here the CDR3 reads CASRDRTGETQYF. The CDR3 bases are TGTGCCAGCAGAGACAGGACAGGGGAGACCCAGTACTTC.

In nucleotides, the CDR3 is TGTGCCAGCAGTTATATCTCCAGGTCCTATGGCTACACCTTC. Translated: CASSYISRSYGYTF. The V gene is TRBV6-9, the J gene TRBJ1-2; no firm D call. Germline V gives CDR1 MNHGY, CDR2 SVAAGI. The CDR3 consists of 14 residues. V was trimmed by 2 bases and J by 4 bases, leaving 11 bases between them.

The chain is built from TRBV10-2 and TRBJ2-1; TRBD1 might be the D (5 bases). V was cut by 3 bases and J by 3 bases, with 6 bases left in between. CDR3 length: 13 amino acids. The V gene's germline CDR1 is WSHSY and CDR2 SAAADI. In DNA form, the CDR3 reads TGCGCCAGCAGTGACAGGGACTACAATGAGCAGTTCTTC. It is translated as CASSDRDYNEQFF.

V gene TRBV7-2 combines with J gene TRBJ2-7; 12 bases are a match to TRBD1. CDR1 and CDR2 (germline): SGHTA, FQGNSA. CDR3 size: 14 residues. With 7 bases clipped from V and 7 bases from J, the junction kept 8 bases outside the gene matches. CDR3 protein: CASTLGQGAGEQYF. The CDR3 DNA follows: TGTGCCAGCACCCTGGGACAGGGGGCGGGGGAGCAGTACTTC.

The chain recombines TRBV11-3 with TRBJ1-1; D is unresolved. The germline V gene encodes CDR1 SGHNT and CDR2 YENEEA. V lost 6 bases to trimming and J lost 4 bases, with 6 bases between them. This CDR3 has 11 amino acids. The DNA for the CDR3 is TGTGCCAGCAGTTGGAGCACTGAAGCTTTCTTT. Amino acid sequence: CASSWSTEAFF.

V and J are TRBV19 and TRBJ1-2; no clear D. Trimming cost V 6 bases and J 7 bases, with 9 bases left between them. Germline V gene data show CDR1 as LNHDA and CDR2 as SQIVND (reference sequence). CDR3 size: 11 residues. The CDR3 protein is CASRETGGYTF. The CDR3 DNA is TGTGCCAGTAGGGAAACGGGTGGCTACACCTTC.

The J gene is TRBJ1-3, the V gene TRBV7-9; D is ambiguous. The CDR3 loop spans 14 amino acids. The germline gives CDR1 SEHNR, CDR2 FQNEAQ (reference sequence). V lost 5 bases and J 0 bases, leaving 8 bases between the germline ends. CDR3 amino acids: CASSVSVSGNTIYF. In DNA form, the CDR3 reads TGTGCCAGCAGCGTCAGTGTCTCTGGAAACACCATATATTTT.

This chain uses TRBV11-2 with TRBJ2-3; weak D call: TRBD2 (5 bases). Germline CDR1 reads SGHAT; CDR2 reads FQNNGV. The V and J ends lost 4 bases and 5 bases respectively, with 16 bases between them. The CDR3 spans 15 residues. In nucleotides, the CDR3 is TGTGCCAGCAGCTCCGGGCGGACTCTAGGAGATACGCAGTATTTT. Its protein product is CASSSGRTLGDTQYF.

V gene TRBV4-3 combines with J gene TRBJ2-7; TRBD2 matches 12 bases. The CDR3 is made up of 15 amino acids. V lost 5 bases, J lost 2 bases, and 4 bases stayed unmatched. Germline V CDR1 and CDR2: LGHNA, YSLEER. The CDR3 sequence is CASSIGLAGPYEQYF. For the CDR3, the DNA is TGCGCCAGCAGCATCGGACTAGCGGGGCCCTACGAGCAGTACTTC.

The V gene is TRBV18, the J gene TRBJ2-7; TRBD1 matches 7 bases. The CDR3 covers 14 residues. CDR1 KGHSH and CDR2 LQKENI come from the germline V gene. Trimming at V came to 3 bases and at J to 1 base, leaving 3 bases not matched to a gene. CDR3 bases: TGTGCCAGCTCACCTGGACAGGTATCCTACGAGCAGTACTTC. Translation gives CASSPGQVSYEQYF.

The genes are TRBV29-1 and TRBJ2-5; 11 bases agree with TRBD2. This CDR3 spans 15 amino acids. Germline lookup yields CDR1 SQVTM and CDR2 ANQGSEA. V trimming: 4 bases; J trimming: 4 bases; junction bases outside the gene matches: 8. CDR3 coding DNA: TGCAGCGTTGGGCTAGCGGGAGGATCAGGAGAGACCCAGTACTTC. Residues: CSVGLAGGSGETQYF.

The chain uses TRBV4-3 and TRBJ2-1, with TRBD2 matching over 12 bases. Germline V gene data show CDR1 as LGHNA and CDR2 as YSLEER. This CDR3 contains 20 residues. The trim removed 4 bases at V and 0 bases at J, leaving 13 bases unmatched. CDR3 sequence (DNA): TGCGCCAGCAGCCGGGTCGGACTAGCGGGGACCCAAAGCTCCTACAATGAGCAGTTCTTC. Translating it yields CASSRVGLAGTQSSYNEQFF.

This CDR3 reads CASSFRDNQPQHF. The CDR3 coding sequence is TGTGCCAGCAGCTTCAGGGACAATCAGCCCCAGCATTTT. V and J are TRBV7-2 and TRBJ1-5, with D tentatively TRBD1 (5 bases). Germline-derived CDR1 and CDR2 are SGHTA and FQGNSA. Between the trimmed V and J ends, which lost 3 bases and 3 bases, there was a span of 6 bases. The CDR3 consists of 13 residues.